The source of this T cell receptor (beta chain) is a study of beta chain features in type 1 diabetes (dated by TCRdb to 2017 to 2018). For the study in its entirety: No differences in mean age, gender distribution, total cell number or subset yield were found between patients and healthy donors. Across all samples, fewer than 130 million sorted cells were examined, and cell number per subset correlated strongly with RNA yield. In the study, TCRB repertoires of sorted circulating CD4+ T cell subsets from recently diagnosed type 1 diabetes patients were compared with those of matched healthy donors. Regulatory and stem cell-like memory subsets were obtained from only 8 patients and roughly 8 healthy donors, while naive and central memory subsets were obtained from all 30 or so donors. General findings and caveats noted by the study authors: Naive, central memory and regulatory TCRB repertoires appeared to be more similar among patients than among healthy donors. A moderate but significant shortening of TCRB CDR3 length was observed in type 1 diabetes patients in all four CD4+ subsets. At VDJ recombination sites, patients with type 1 diabetes made fewer insertions and deleted more nucleotides, a pattern implying thymic rearrangement abnormalities. Sequencing cDNA rather than genomic DNA could over-represent highly expressing activated cells, although activation and CD3 levels did not differ between groups. Only small numbers of individuals were included in the HLA sub-analyses, which left unresolved whether HLA type had any influence on TCRB rearrangement. PCR may preferentially amplify shorter templates, but because patient and control samples were amplified and corrected together, any resulting skew would affect both groups equally.

As concerns this clone: It has no known antigen specificity. Per-base quality was not reported, and no clone a single base away is much larger than it.

From each donor, a single peripheral blood sample of about 100 mL on average was drawn into heparinised tubes. Using a panel that included CD45RO, CCR7, CD25, CD127, CD95 and CD27, naive, central memory, regulatory and stem cell-like memory CD4+ T cells were sorted on a BD FACSAria II. Purity was above 95% for every sorted population. Right away, PBMCs were isolated by Lymphoprep density gradient centrifugation and were stained directly, with no culture step. Samples were stained and sorted in pairs, with one healthy donor and one patient per experiment, so that batch effects were minimized. All of the isolated RNA was reverse transcribed with the High Capacity cDNA Reverse Transcription Kit, so expressed TCRB transcripts were sequenced. Naive, central memory and regulatory T cell samples underwent deep immunoSEQ sequencing, averaging about 3.57 million total reads per sample. After sorted cells were lysed in RLT buffer, RNA was extracted with DNase-treated RNeasy Micro or Mini kits, with the choice depending on cell number. Each cell subset was processed separately to prevent cross-contamination, with patient and healthy donor samples processed together. Using the immunoSEQ multiplex PCR, TCRB sequences were amplified from cDNA into 87-bp fragments spanning the CDR3 region. Amplicons were sequenced on the Illumina HiSeq platform. The authors processed their data as follows. Synthetic template baselines were used to correct PCR bias computationally, reads within Hamming distance 2 were collapsed, and singletons that could not be merged were discarded. By aligning reads against IMGT, V, D and J genes, CDR3 length, and insertions or deletions at six rearrangement sites were assigned. Within each subset, clonotype counts were normalized to sorted cell number, after which true diversity and Gini coefficients were computed with the tcR R package. The overlap coefficient, calculated on TCRB nucleotide sequences, was used to measure repertoire sharing. Out-of-frame TCRB sequences from naive cells were analyzed as a proxy for the pre-selection repertoire. Held by TCRdb, this immuneACCESS table contains in-frame sequences only and omits some clones. Under half of the omission traces to an unresolved V gene where checked; the cause of the rest is unknown. Clone size and the V and J calls come from that table; the DNA yielded D and trimming. The sample yields hundreds of thousands of clones; over 10% were counted once. Around 0.02% of the sample lies in the top ten.

V and J are truncated by 8 bases and 5 bases respectively, leaving an intervening sequence of 18 bases. The CDR3 contains 14 residues, cysteine and phenylalanine counted. The CDR3 DNA has 42 bases and is translated from base 1. The germline V gene (reference sequence) sets CDR1 to MNHNY and CDR2 to SVGAGI. The sequence joins TRBV6-6 to TRBJ1-1, with the D gene uncertain. This clonotype was obtained from a man between 18 and 35 years old in good health. The sequencing sample was made of naive CD4+ T cells from blood. According to the study, the label for this sample's cell subset or site signals: true naive CD4+ T cells. The DNA sequence is as follows: TGTGCCAGCTCCTTCCCCGCGGGTGGAACTGAAGCTTTCTTT. Translated, this gives CASSFPAGGTEAFF.